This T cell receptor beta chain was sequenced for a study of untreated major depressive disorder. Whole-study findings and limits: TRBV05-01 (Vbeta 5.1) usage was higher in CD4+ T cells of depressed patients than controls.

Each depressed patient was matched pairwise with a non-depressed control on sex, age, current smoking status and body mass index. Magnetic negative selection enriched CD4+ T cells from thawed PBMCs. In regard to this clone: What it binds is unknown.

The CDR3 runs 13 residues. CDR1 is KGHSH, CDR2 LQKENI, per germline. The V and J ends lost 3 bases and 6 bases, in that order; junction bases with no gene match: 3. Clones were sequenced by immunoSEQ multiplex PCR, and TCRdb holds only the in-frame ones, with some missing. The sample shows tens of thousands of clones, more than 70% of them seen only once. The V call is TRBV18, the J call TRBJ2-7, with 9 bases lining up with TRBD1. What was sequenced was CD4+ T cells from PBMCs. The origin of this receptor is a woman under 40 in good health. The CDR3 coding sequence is TGTGCCAGCTCACCGGGACAGGGAGGCGAGCAGTACTTC. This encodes CASSPGQGGEQYF. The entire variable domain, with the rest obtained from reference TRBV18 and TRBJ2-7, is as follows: NAGVMQNPRHLVRRRGQEARLRCSPMKGHSHVYWYRQLPEEGLKFMVYLQKENIIDESGMPKERFSAEFPKEGPSILRIQQVVRGDSAAYFCASSPGQGGEQYFGPGTRLTVT.